The rows below give T cell receptor beta chains drawn from one sample of a study of OX40 agonist ivuxolimab in advanced cancers. Assay: immunoSEQ multiplex PCR; the TCRdb copy retains only in-frame clones and omits some. The profile covers tens of thousands of clones, with 70% to 90% appearing a single time and 15% to 20% taken by the ten largest. The material was CD4+ or CD8+ T cells sorted from blood, obtained in a trial of the OX40 agonist ivuxolimab. The receptors shown here come from an adult with an advanced solid tumor such as melanoma, head and neck, liver or kidney cancer. CDR3s include the opening cysteine and the closing phenylalanine or tryptophan. D genes are given only for firm matches. Clone size appears in some rows only: once, few, many, or a class for an expanded clone.

size	V	J	D	CDR3	DNA
-	TRBV5-4	TRBJ1-2	-	CASSPLGEAAKYGYTF	TGTGCCAGCAGCCCCCTAGGGGAGGCCGCAAAGTATGGCTACACCTTC
-	TRBV28	TRBJ2-1	TRBD2	CASSRLAGYNEQFF	TGTGCCAGCAGTCGACTAGCGGGGTACAATGAGCAGTTCTTC
once	TRBV9	TRBJ2-1	-	CASSVGQRNNEQFF	TGTGCCAGCAGCGTAGGCCAGAGAAACAATGAGCAGTTCTTC
-	TRBV15	TRBJ1-3	-	CATSNLEMGSSGNTIYF	TGTGCCACCAGCAACTTAGAAATGGGGTCTTCTGGAAACACCATATATTTT
-	TRBV7-2	TRBJ2-1	TRBD1	CASSIPGQSNEQFF	TGTGCCAGCAGCATCCCGGGACAGTCTAATGAGCAGTTCTTC
once	TRBV7-8	TRBJ1-1	-	CASSTSDIQVAFF	TGTGCCAGCAGCACTTCGGACATTCAGGTAGCTTTCTTT
-	TRBV27	TRBJ2-7	-	CASSLGTSYHEQYF	TGTGCCAGCAGTCTGGGGACAAGTTACCACGAGCAGTACTTC
-	TRBV28	TRBJ2-6	-	CASSLGAGANVLTF	TGTGCCAGCAGTTTGGGTGCTGGGGCCAACGTCCTGACTTTC
-	TRBV4-3	TRBJ2-1	TRBD1	CASSQDWDSLYNEQFF	TGCGCCAGCAGCCAAGATTGGGACAGCCTCTACAATGAGCAGTTCTTC
-	TRBV5-5	TRBJ2-1	-	CASSLALGLQNNEQFF	TGTGCCAGCAGCTTGGCTTTGGGCCTCCAAAACAATGAGCAGTTCTTC
-	TRBV6-1	TRBJ2-4	-	CASSEVEGEDIQYF	TGTGCCAGCAGTGAAGTGGAAGGGGAAGACATTCAGTACTTC
few	TRBV10-1	TRBJ2-5	-	CASSESGQGIAGGPEETQYF	TGCGCCAGCAGTGAGTCTGGACAGGGAATCGCGGGAGGGCCAGAGGAGACCCAGTACTTC
-	TRBV6-5	TRBJ2-7	-	CASSYSGGEFYEQYF	TGTGCCAGCAGTTACTCTGGAGGGGAATTCTACGAGCAGTACTTC
-	TRBV4-3	TRBJ1-5	-	CASSQDRLRGSDQPQHF	TGCGCCAGCAGCCAAGATCGCTTGAGGGGTAGTGATCAGCCCCAGCATTTT
-	TRBV5-4	TRBJ2-7	TRBD2	CASSQDLAGDYEQYF	TGCGCCAGCAGCCAAGATCTAGCGGGAGACTACGAGCAGTACTTC
once	TRBV28	TRBJ2-7	-	CASSLFLSEQYF	TGTGCCAGCAGTTTATTCCTCAGTGAGCAGTACTTC
-	TRBV2	TRBJ2-7	-	CASSAIGGDNYEEQYF	TGTGCCAGCAGCGCCATCGGTGGGGATAACTACGAAGAGCAGTACTTC
-	TRBV28	TRBJ1-5	TRBD1	CASRQGDQPQHF	TGTGCCAGCCGACAGGGTGATCAGCCCCAGCATTTT
once	TRBV5-4	TRBJ2-7	TRBD2	CASRRTSDSYEQYF	TGTGCCAGCAGGAGGACTAGCGACTCCTACGAGCAGTACTTC
-	TRBV27	TRBJ1-2	TRBD1	CASSNTGENYGYTF	TGTGCCAGCAGTAACACAGGGGAAAACTATGGCTACACCTTC
-	TRBV28	TRBJ2-1	TRBD2	CASRPLGLAGAKDEQFF	TGTGCCAGCAGGCCCCTAGGACTAGCGGGAGCCAAGGATGAGCAGTTCTTC
-	TRBV19	TRBJ1-3	-	CASSLMWVAGNTIYF	TGTGCCAGTAGCCTGATGTGGGTCGCCGGAAACACCATATATTTT
-	TRBV2	TRBJ2-7	TRBD2	CASSETLWGTSGRESYEQYF	TGTGCCAGCAGTGAAACCCTTTGGGGGACTAGCGGGAGGGAGAGCTACGAGCAGTACTTC
-	TRBV30	TRBJ2-2	-	CACHIGAISTGELFF	TGTGCCTGTCACATAGGGGCGATAAGTACCGGGGAGCTGTTTTTT
-	TRBV28	TRBJ2-7	TRBD1	CASSLYFSGGFPGSRVFEQYF	TGTGCCAGCAGTTTATATTTTTCAGGGGGTTTTCCAGGGAGCAGGGTCTTCGAGCAGTACTTC